These 11 T cell receptor beta chains share one sample of origin, sequenced in a study of shared clonotypes between healthy human individuals. TCRdb's copy holds only in-frame clones and misses some; the assay was immunoSEQ multiplex PCR. The sample consists of about 1.5 million clones, 95% to 99% of them appearing once. Sequenced sample: naive CD4+ T cells sorted from blood. Subset of the sample: CD45RA+ positively selected. The receptors were sampled from a man aged 30 to 45 in good health.

The rearrangement links TRBV14 to TRBJ2-7; D might be TRBD2 (6 bases). Per the germline V gene, CDR1 is SGHDN and CDR2 is FVKESK. Trimming removed 4 bases at V and 4 bases at J, with 14 bases between. The CDR3 covers 14 residues. This CDR3 is CASSRNIGGYEQYF. CDR3 bases: TGTGCCAGCAGCCGAAATATAGGAGGGTACGAGCAGTACTTC.

This clone was picked up one time. The chain couples TRBV10-2 to TRBJ2-7; no clear D. Germline V gene lookup returns CDR1 WSHSY and CDR2 SAAADI. CDR3 size: 11 residues. Between the trimmed V and J ends, which lost 8 bases and 2 bases, there was a span of 7 bases. The CDR3 loop is CASLGTYEQYF. The CDR3 DNA sequence: TGCGCCAGCCTCGGAACCTACGAGCAGTACTTC.

The table lists this clone with a count of one. The chain combines TRBV11-1 with TRBJ2-7, with 11 bases identical to TRBD2. Germline CDR1 SGHAT, CDR2 FQDESV (reference sequence). J lost 0 bases, V lost 5 bases, and 6 bases had no gene match. CDR3 length: 16 amino acids. CDR3 sequence (DNA): TGTGCCAGCAGCATCCTTCTAGCGGGGGGCTCCTACGAGCAGTACTTC. Encoded protein: CASSILLAGGSYEQYF.

The V gene is TRBV9, the J gene TRBJ1-3; TRBD1 might be the D (5 bases). CDR1 SGDLS and CDR2 YYNGEE come from the germline V gene. This CDR3 comprises 17 residues. The germline V and J ends were trimmed by 0 bases and 0 bases, with 13 bases remaining between them. CDR3 protein: CASSVARAHISGNTIYF. The CDR3 DNA reads TGTGCCAGCAGCGTAGCCAGGGCCCATATCTCTGGAAACACCATATATTTT.

The rearrangement uses TRBV11-2 and TRBJ1-5, with D possibly TRBD1 on 5 matching bases. The germline gives CDR1 SGHAT, CDR2 FQNNGV. Trimming pared 4 bases from V and 3 bases from J, leaving 13 bases between. This CDR3 is 15 amino acids long. The CDR3 region is CASSYRGGFNQPQHF. The CDR3 nucleotides read TGTGCCAGCAGCTACCGGGGGGGATTCAATCAGCCCCAGCATTTT. Complete variable domain (other parts from reference TRBV11-2 and TRBJ1-5): EAGVAQSPRYKIIEKRQSVAFWCNPISGHATLYWYQQILGQGPKLLIQFQNNGVVDDSQLPKDRFSAERLKGVDSTLKIQPAKLEDSAVYLCASSYRGGFNQPQHFGDGTRLSIL.

This chain connects TRBV6-5 to TRBJ2-7, with 7 bases fitting TRBD1. Germline CDR1 and CDR2: MNHEY and SVGAGI. The CDR3 is 13 amino acids. V was pared by 6 bases and J by 6 bases, with 8 bases of the junction left unmatched. The CDR3 is CASSRGGAGEQYF. The CDR3, as DNA: TGTGCCAGCAGCCGAGGGGGCGCTGGCGAGCAGTACTTC.

The gene calls are TRBV7-6 and TRBJ2-7; 8 bases align to TRBD1. In germline, CDR1 is SGHVS, CDR2 FNYEAQ. The CDR3 is 14 residues long. V shed 5 bases and J 4 bases; nucleotides not matched to a gene: 7. CDR3 nucleotide sequence: TGTGCCAGCAGCCCCCAGACAGGGGTGTACGAGCAGTACTTC. Protein product: CASSPQTGVYEQYF.

V gene TRBV5-1 combines with J gene TRBJ2-2; TRBD2 agrees at 13 bases. The ends lost 7 bases at V and 3 bases at J; junction bases unmatched: 6. Germline CDR1 SGHRS, CDR2 YFSETQ. This CDR3 spans 16 amino acids. The CDR3 sequence: CASAWTSGSDTGELFF. The CDR3 DNA sequence: TGCGCCAGCGCGTGGACTAGCGGGAGCGACACCGGGGAGCTGTTTTTT.

The rearrangement links TRBV28 to TRBJ1-2; maybe TRBD1 (6 bases). V was pared by 5 bases and J by 4 bases, with 17 bases between. The CDR3 loop spans 15 amino acids. Per germline, CDR1 MDHEN and CDR2 SYDVKM. The DNA for the CDR3 is TGTGCCAGCAGTACCACAGGGAGGGGACGCTATGGCTACACCTTC. Translation: CASSTTGRGRYGYTF.

V usage is TRBV19 and J usage is TRBJ2-7; 10 bases align to TRBD2. V lost 5 bases to trimming and J lost 3 bases; unmatched junction nucleotides: 10. Germline V gene data show CDR1 as LNHDA and CDR2 as SQIVND (reference sequence). This CDR3 is built from 16 residues. CDR3 DNA: TGTGCCAGTAGTCTCGACCCTAGCGGGAGCAACTACGAGCAGTACTTC. Translated, it gives CASSLDPSGSNYEQYF.

This clone was counted a single time. The chain recombines TRBV27 with TRBJ2-1; TRBD2 matches at 11 bases. Looked up from germline, CDR1 is MNHEY and CDR2 is SMNVEV (reference sequence). V lost 4 bases to trimming and J lost 9 bases; unmatched junction nucleotides: 11. This CDR3 contains 16 residues. This CDR3 reads CASSSPLTSGRGEQFF. The CDR3 nucleotides read TGTGCCAGCAGTTCCCCCCTCACTAGCGGGAGAGGTGAGCAGTTCTTC.